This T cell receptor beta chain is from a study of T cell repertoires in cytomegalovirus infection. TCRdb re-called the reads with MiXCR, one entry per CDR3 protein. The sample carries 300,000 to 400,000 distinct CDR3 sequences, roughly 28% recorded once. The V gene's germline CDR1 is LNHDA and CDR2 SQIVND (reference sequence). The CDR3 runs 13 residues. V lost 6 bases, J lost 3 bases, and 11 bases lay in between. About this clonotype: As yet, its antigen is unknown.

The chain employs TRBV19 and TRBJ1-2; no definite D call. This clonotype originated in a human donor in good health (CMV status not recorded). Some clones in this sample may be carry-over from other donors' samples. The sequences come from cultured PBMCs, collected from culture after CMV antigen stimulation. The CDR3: CASRRAGDYGYTF. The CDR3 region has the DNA TGTGCCAGTAGGAGAGCGGGAGACTATGGCTACACCTTC.